This record looks at one T cell receptor beta chain sequence and its context. Clones were read by immunoSEQ multiplex PCR, and TCRdb kept only the in-frame ones, dropping some. In the table there are about 310,000 clones, about 90% of which are singletons. V gave up 1 base and J gave up 4 bases; unmatched junction bases: 1. CDR1 and CDR2 (germline): LNHNV, YYDKDF (reference sequence). This CDR3 spans 13 amino acids. Seattle cases were enrolled at active infection and followed longitudinally. This entry is derived from a study of blood T cell repertoires in COVID-19. About the study: T cells, B-cell-depleted T cells, or PBMCs supplied cDNA or gDNA.

Sequenced sample: peripheral blood. The receptor comes from a woman in her 40s with COVID-19, enrolled during active disease. V usage is TRBV15 and J usage is TRBJ2-7; TRBD1 agrees at 7 bases. CDR3 sequence reads: CATSRAGQYEQYF. In nucleotides, the CDR3 is TGTGCCACCAGCAGAGCGGGACAGTACGAGCAGTACTTC. Full variable domain (outside the CDR3, taken from reference TRBV15 and TRBJ2-7): DAMVIQNPRYQVTQFGKPVTLSCSQTLNHNVMYWYQQKSSQAPKLLFHYYDKDFNNEADTPDNFQSRRPNTSFCFLDIRSPGLGDTAMYLCATSRAGQYEQYFGPGTRLTVT.